A single sample is the source of the 28 T cell receptor beta chains below, sequenced in a study of post-analysis software for immune sequencing data (dated by TCRdb to between 2015 and 2017). Study-wide conclusions, independent of this receptor: Patients showed significantly higher frequencies than controls for 4 or 5 TRBV segments, among them TRBV5-6, TRBV5-1 and TRBV20-1.

Receptors were amplified or captured by PCR. Sequenced using an Illumina HiSeq 2500. Unique molecular identifiers were incorporated into TCR beta cDNA libraries to reduce PCR and sequencing biases. The public reads were reprocessed in TCRdb via fastp at Q25 and MiXCR, keeping in-frame beta chains. A single entry per CDR3 protein holds the most common genes and DNA from its merged rows. For this sample the table gives about 620,000 distinct CDR3 sequences, of which about 44% were detected only once. 1.5% to 2% of the sample comes from the top ten. These receptors' targets are unknown. The sample taken for sequencing was blood. The origin of the receptors is a girl aged 10 to 17 with multiple sclerosis.

About this clonotype itself: The final CDR3 position lacks the conserved phenylalanine or tryptophan, pointing to a likely read error. The rearrangement joins TRBV29-1 to TRBJ2-5; D perhaps matches TRBD1 (5 bases). Trimming stripped 5 bases from V and 7 bases from J, with 14 bases between. The CDR3 runs to 12 residues. Germline assignment: CDR1 SQVTM and CDR2 ANQGSEA. The CDR3: CSVNGQTGTQYV. CDR3 DNA: TGCAGCGTTAACGGACAAACCGGGACCCAGTACGTC.

V usage is TRBV20-1 and J usage is TRBJ1-1; the D gene is possibly TRBD1 (6 bases). The V end lost 0 bases, the J end lost 0 bases, and 8 bases lay between the germline ends. The CDR3 length is 14 residues. Germline V lookup: CDR1 DFQATT, CDR2 SNEGSKA (reference sequence). In DNA form, the CDR3 reads TGCAGTGCTAGAGACGGGACACTGAACACTGAAGCTTTCTTT. Encoded protein: CSARDGTLNTEAFF.

The CDR3 DNA is TGTGCCAGCAGCTTGAGGATCGGGACAGGGAGCTATGGCTACACCTTC. The encoded protein is CASSLRIGTGSYGYTF. V is TRBV5-6 and J is TRBJ1-2; 9 nucleotides match TRBD1. CDR1 and CDR2 (germline): SGHDT, YYEEEE. With V trimmed by 1 base and J by 4 bases, 8 bases remained unmatched. This CDR3 has 16 residues.

CDR3 nucleotide sequence: TGCGCCAGCAGCTCGACAGGATCTGCCACTGAAGCTTTCTTT. Its translation: CASSSTGSATEAFF. This chain links TRBV5-1 with TRBJ1-1; possible D gene TRBD1, 6 bases. The V end lost 3 bases, the J end lost 4 bases, and 13 bases lay between the germline ends. Looked up from germline, CDR1 is SGHRS and CDR2 is YFSETQ. CDR3 length: 14 amino acids.

CDR3 amino acids: CASSYELAADTQYF. The CDR3 nucleotides are TGTGCCAGCAGTTACGAGCTGGCAGCAGATACGCAGTATTTT. The rearrangement links TRBV6-5 to TRBJ2-3, with D hard to call. CDR1 and CDR2 (germline): MNHEY, SVGAGI. The CDR3 is made up of 14 amino acids. V lost 2 bases, J lost 4 bases, and 10 bases lay in between.

The V call is TRBV6-1, the J call TRBJ1-5; D remains ambiguous. Germline CDR1 MNHNS, CDR2 SASEGT. Between the trimmed V and J ends, which lost 4 bases and 1 base, there was a span of 11 bases. The CDR3 totals 15 residues. CDR3 DNA sequence: TGTGCCAGCAGTGCTCTCATTAGGAGCAATCAGCCCCAGCATTTT. Protein sequence: CASSALIRSNQPQHF.

This clonotype has just a few counts. The chain couples TRBV5-4 to TRBJ2-7; possible D gene TRBD1, 5 bases. The CDR3 totals 14 residues. Trimming stripped 7 bases from V and 0 bases from J, with 14 bases between. Germline V gene lookup returns CDR1 SGHNT and CDR2 YYREEE (reference sequence). CDR3 nucleotide sequence: TGTGCCAGCTCGGTAGGGGAATTCTCCTACGAGCAGTACTTC. Protein product: CASSVGEFSYEQYF.

V is TRBV28 and J is TRBJ2-7; D may be TRBD2 (5 bases). V dropped 6 bases and J dropped 12 bases, with 18 bases sitting between them. This CDR3 contains 12 residues. CDR1 is MDHEN, CDR2 SYDVKM, per germline. CDR3 bases: TGTGCCAGCAGCCACCTCGGTAGCGAACCGTACTTC. Protein: CASSHLGSEPYF.

This chain links TRBV5-1 with TRBJ2-5; D gene unclear. V dropped 9 bases and J dropped 2 bases, with 23 bases sitting between them. Per the germline V gene, CDR1 is SGHRS and CDR2 is YFSETQ. CDR3 length: 16 amino acids. CDR3 in DNA: TGCGCCACCCGGGCCCCCTACCGAGGACCTCAAGAGACCCAGTACTTC. This encodes CATRAPYRGPQETQYF.

The gene calls are TRBV6-6 and TRBJ1-6, with TRBD1 matching over 8 bases. The CDR3 covers 15 residues. The germline CDR1 and CDR2 sequences are MNHNY and SVGAGI (reference sequence). The V gene end was trimmed by 4 bases and the J gene end by 7 bases; junction bases not matched to a gene: 6. The CDR3 reads CASSSPTGANSPLHF. The CDR3 nucleotides read TGTGCCAGCAGTTCCCCGACAGGGGCGAATTCACCCCTCCACTTT.

The chain has TRBV12-3 or TRBV12-4 and TRBJ1-2, with TRBD1 matching 9 bases. This CDR3 contains 15 residues. Trimming removed 9 bases from V and 2 bases from J; junction bases left unmatched: 10. CDR3 sequence reads: CASKQGARENYGYTF. CDR3 coding DNA: TGTGCCAGTAAACAGGGGGCGCGGGAGAACTATGGCTACACCTTC.

This chain links TRBV10-3 with TRBJ2-7, with 13 positions matching TRBD2. CDR3 length equals 16 residues. The V segment lost 7 bases and the J segment 5 bases; nucleotides outside the gene matches: 11. Germline loops: CDR1 ENHRY, CDR2 SYGVKD. Here the CDR3 reads CAIKKGLAGSSDEQYF. CDR3 bases: TGTGCCATCAAGAAGGGACTAGCGGGGAGCAGCGACGAGCAGTACTTC.

This clonotype came up a few times. The genes are TRBV29-1 and TRBJ2-7; TRBD2 aligns across 11 bases. J was trimmed by 2 bases and V by 4 bases; bases with no gene match: 4. There are 14 residues in the CDR3. Germline V gives CDR1 SQVTM, CDR2 ANQGSEA. In nucleotides, the CDR3 is TGCAGCGTTGTGGGACTAGCGGACACCTACGAGCAGTACTTC. It encodes CSVVGLADTYEQYF.

This chain uses TRBV2 with TRBJ2-7, with a weak D call TRBD1 (5 bases). The J call is uncertain, as TRBJ2-5 better fits the DNA end. The germline gives CDR1 SNHLY, CDR2 FYNNEI. The CDR3 loop spans 15 amino acids. This chain's CDR3 is CASSEDQGAEETQYF. The CDR3 DNA reads TGTGCCAGCAGTGAAGATCAAGGGGCTGAGGAGACCCAGTACTTC.

This chain connects TRBV29-1 to TRBJ2-5, with 8 bases identical to TRBD1. Germline CDR1 reads SQVTM; CDR2 reads ANQGSEA. The CDR3 loop spans 13 amino acids. The ends lost 7 bases at V and 1 base at J; junction bases unmatched: 5. CDR3 in DNA: TGCAGCGATACGGGACAGGTCCAAGAGACCCAGTACTTC. It codes for CSDTGQVQETQYF.

Written as DNA, the CDR3 is TGTGCCAGCAGCTTAGGCGGGATACCTAGCGGAACGCCCGAGCAGTACTTC. Translation gives CASSLGGIPSGTPEQYF. The chain combines TRBV13 with TRBJ2-7; TRBD2 matches 7 bases. The CDR3 loop spans 17 amino acids. Trimming took 0 bases from V and 6 from J; bases not matched to a gene: 14. Germline V lookup: CDR1 PRHDT, CDR2 FYEKMQ (reference sequence).

The V and J genes are TRBV5-1 and TRBJ2-1, with 7 bases that match TRBD1. V was clipped by 4 bases and J by 7 bases; unmatched bases: 11. The CDR3 contains 15 residues. Germline CDR1 reads SGHRS; CDR2 reads YFSETQ. CDR3 sequence: CASSLMNTGENEQFF. The CDR3 DNA follows: TGCGCCAGCAGCCTCATGAACACAGGGGAGAATGAGCAGTTCTTC.

The chain is built from TRBV30 and TRBJ2-7, with D possibly being TRBD2 (5 bases). The CDR3 totals 10 residues. Germline V CDR1 and CDR2: GTSNPN, SVGIG (reference sequence). V was cut by 5 bases and J by 10 bases, with 12 bases left in between. The CDR3 sequence: CAWGSIPQYF. CDR3 DNA: TGTGCCTGGGGGAGCATTCCCCAGTACTTC.

This clonotype was detected a few times. The V gene is TRBV28, the J gene TRBJ2-1, with 14 bases identical to TRBD2. V was clipped by 3 bases and J by 8 bases; unmatched bases: 6. Germline CDR1 reads MDHEN; CDR2 reads SYDVKM. The CDR3 totals 16 residues. The DNA for the CDR3 is TGTGCCAGCAGTTTTAAGGCGGGACTAGCGGGAGATGAGCAGTTCTTC. Its translation: CASSFKAGLAGDEQFF. Complete variable domain (other parts from reference TRBV28 and TRBJ2-1): DVKVTQSSRYLVKRTGEKVFLECVQDMDHENMFWYRQDPGLGLRLIYFSYDVKMKEKGDIPEGYSVSREKKERFSLILESASTNQTSMYLCASSFKAGLAGDEQFFGPGTRLTVL.

This clonotype was seen more than once but under ten times. V is TRBV6-6 and J is TRBJ2-4; maybe TRBD2 (5 bases). Trimming removed 6 bases from V and 0 bases from J, with 15 bases in between. The length of the CDR3 is 16 residues. CDR1 MNHNY and CDR2 SVGAGI come from the germline V gene (reference sequence). DNA of the CDR3: TGTGCCAGCAGGGCCGCGCTCGGGGTAGCCAAAAACATTCAGTACTTC. Amino acid sequence: CASRAALGVAKNIQYF.

This clonotype was detected many times. The V call is TRBV5-1, the J call TRBJ1-2; TRBD1 aligns across 8 bases. The germline V gene has CDR1 SGHRS and CDR2 YFSETQ. This CDR3 is built from 13 residues. With V trimmed by 4 bases and J by 6 bases, 5 bases remained unmatched. The chain's CDR3 is CASSVQGGDGYTF. The DNA of the CDR3 is TGCGCCAGCAGCGTACAGGGGGGAGATGGCTACACCTTC.

This clonotype was seen more than once but under ten times. The CDR3 spells CASGVSRSTSYEQYF. The CDR3 DNA is TGCGCCAGTGGGGTTTCGAGGTCTACCTCCTACGAGCAGTACTTC. The chain uses TRBV5-1 and TRBJ2-7, with D unresolved. This CDR3 contains 15 residues. CDR1 and CDR2 from the germline V gene are SGHRS and YFSETQ. V lost 8 bases, J lost 0 bases, and 18 bases lay in between.

The chain links TRBV4-1 to TRBJ1-4; 8 bases fit TRBD1. V dropped 4 bases and J dropped 7; count of bases not matched to a gene: 11. Germline V gene lookup returns CDR1 MGHRA and CDR2 YSYEKL. The CDR3 sequence is 16 residues long. The CDR3, as DNA: TGCGCCAGCAGCCTGGTTGGCAGGGGGCTCAGTGAAAAACTGTTTTTT. It yields the protein CASSLVGRGLSEKLFF.

The DNA of the CDR3 is TGCGCCAGCAGCATGGGGGACAGGGTCTACGAGCAGTACTTC. It codes for CASSMGDRVYEQYF. The V call is TRBV5-1, the J call TRBJ2-7, with 9 bases matching TRBD1. The CDR3 extends over 14 amino acids. In germline, CDR1 is SGHRS, CDR2 YFSETQ. The junction had 5 bases not matched to a gene; V was cut back by 4 bases and J by 3 bases.

The chain couples TRBV5-1 to TRBJ2-5; perhaps TRBD2 as D (6 bases). In germline, CDR1 is SGHRS, CDR2 YFSETQ. This CDR3 spans 15 amino acids. Trimming shortened V by 4 bases and J by 2 bases, and 15 bases separated the two germline ends. CDR3 coding DNA: TGCGCCAGCAGCCCCGGGAGCGCTATACAAGAGACCCAGTACTTC. Translating gives CASSPGSAIQETQYF.

The gene calls are TRBV12-3 or TRBV12-4 and TRBJ2-5; D remains ambiguous. Near its end, the DNA agrees better with TRBJ2-7, so the J call may be wrong. This CDR3 has 14 residues. CDR3 nucleotides: TGTGCCAGCAGTTTAGCGCATTCAGTCTACGAGCAGTACTTC. Translated, it gives CASSLAHSVYEQYF.

Comment on this clonotype: Likely a read error: the CDR3 ends without its conserved phenylalanine or tryptophan. The chain recombines TRBV19 with TRBJ2-7, with D uncertain. The germline gives CDR1 LNHDA, CDR2 SQIVND (reference sequence). Between the trimmed V and J ends, which lost 3 bases and 7 bases, there was a span of 13 bases. CDR3 length: 13 amino acids. CDR3 DNA sequence: TGTGCCAGTAGTATCGTCGGCACCTCTGAGCAGTACTTG. Amino acid sequence: CASSIVGTSEQYL.

This clonotype was recorded a few times. The CDR3 nucleotides are TGCAGCACCCACCCAGGGGGCTCCTACAATGAGCAGTTCTTC. Amino acids: CSTHPGGSYNEQFF. This rearrangement joins TRBV29-1 to TRBJ2-1, with 7 bases fitting TRBD1. Germline CDR1 is SQVTM and CDR2 is ANQGSEA. The CDR3 totals 14 residues. The trim removed 8 bases at V and 0 bases at J, leaving 7 bases unmatched.